What follows are 10 T cell receptor beta chains derived from one specimen sequenced in a study of metastatic and nonmetastatic thyroid tumors. TCRdb re-processed the PCR reads through MiXCR. This table has around 15,000 clones, 20% to 25% appearing once. No patient had received any treatment before thyroid surgery. Sequencing used tumor tissue. The receptors originated from a male donor with papillary thyroid cancer or a benign thyroid nodule (not recorded which). Some clones in this sample may be carry-over from other donors' samples.

In this sample, this clone turned up many times. The chain links TRBV2 to TRBJ1-1; tentative D call: TRBD1 (5 bases). V lost 3 bases to trimming and J lost 9 bases, with 14 bases between them. The germline V gene encodes CDR1 SNHLY and CDR2 FYNNEI. The CDR3 covers 13 residues. For the CDR3, the DNA is TGTGCCAGCAGTGAGGGACCGGGGACCCAAGCTTTCTTT. Protein: CASSEGPGTQAFF. Variable domain in full (rest from reference TRBV2 and TRBJ1-1): EPEVTQTPSHQVTQMGQEVILRCVPISNHLYFYWYRQILGQKVEFLVSFYNNEISEKSEIFDDQFSVERPDGSNFTLKIRSTKLEDSAMYFCASSEGPGTQAFFGQGTRLTVV.

This clone was counted a few times. The chain links TRBV19 to TRBJ2-7; D not resolved. The V end was cut by 10 bases, the J end by 0 bases, with 13 bases between. CDR1 LNHDA and CDR2 SQIVND come from the germline V gene (reference sequence). CDR3 length: 13 residues. Here the CDR3 reads CAISITFSYEQYF. CDR3 nucleotides: TGTGCCATCAGCATTACCTTCTCCTACGAGCAGTACTTC.

Regarding this clone: This may stem from a read error, because a much larger clone lies one nucleotide away. The V call is TRBV29-1, the J call TRBJ2-7, with D maybe TRBD2 (6 bases). This CDR3 comprises 12 residues. Germline-derived CDR1 and CDR2 are SQVTM and ANQGSEA. CDR3 DNA sequence: TGCAGCGTTGAAGCGGGAGTTTACGGGCAGTACTTC. Protein product: CSVEAGVYGQYF.

Details on this clone: One end of the junction is discordant with germline, which a read error may explain. The chain recombines TRBV7-9 with TRBJ2-5; TRBD2 agrees at 8 bases. The CDR3 is 16 residues long. CDR1 is SEHNR and CDR2 is FQNEAQ in the germline V gene (reference sequence). Written as DNA, the CDR3 is TGTGCCAGCAGATCTCGCGATAGCGGGATGCAGGAGAACCAGTACTTC. Residues: CASRSRDSGMQENQYF.

This clone was seen only once. This chain uses TRBV6-2 or TRBV6-3 with TRBJ1-1; a weak D match, TRBD1 (6 bases). V lost 9 bases to trimming and J lost 2 bases, with 13 bases between them. CDR3 size: 13 residues. Germline-derived CDR1 and CDR2 are MNHEY and SVGEGT. CDR3 loop: CASFRQANTEAFF. CDR3 sequence (DNA): TGTGCCAGTTTTAGACAGGCAAACACTGAAGCTTTCTTT.

This clone appeared many times. A much larger clone lies one base from this, so it may be a read error. This chain links TRBV19 with TRBJ2-2; TRBD1 agrees at 8 bases. V trimming: 7 bases; J trimming: 7 bases; junction bases outside the gene matches: 8. Germline CDR1 reads LNHDA; CDR2 reads SQIVND (reference sequence). CDR3 length equals 14 residues. CDR3 nucleotides: TGTGCCAGTACCTTCAGGGGGCGCATCGGGGAGCTGTTTTTT. This encodes CASTFRGRIGELFF.

The chain carries TRBV20-1 and TRBJ1-1; 10 bases agree with TRBD1. The length of the CDR3 is 13 residues. J gave up 3 bases and V 5 bases, and 3 bases lay outside the gene matches. Germline values: CDR1 DFQATT, CDR2 SNEGSKA (reference sequence). This CDR3 is CSARQGADTEAFF. In nucleotides, the CDR3 is TGCAGTGCTCGACAGGGGGCTGACACTGAAGCTTTCTTT.

This clone occurred many times. CDR3 protein: CASAQDPTPYEQYF. The CDR3 DNA reads TGTGCTAGTGCCCAGGACCCAACTCCCTACGAGCAGTACTTC. The chain joins TRBV12-5 to TRBJ2-7; D gene ambiguous. CDR1 is LGHNT and CDR2 is FRNRAP in the germline V gene. The CDR3 is made up of 14 amino acids. Deletions cut 7 bases from V and 2 bases from J, with 15 bases between. Full variable domain (remainder filled in from reference TRBV12-5 and TRBJ2-7): DARVTQTPRHKVTEMGQEVTMRCQPILGHNTVFWYRQTMMQGLELLAYFRNRAPLDDSGMPKDRFSAEMPDATLATLKIQPSEPRDSAVYFCASAQDPTPYEQYFGPGTRLTVT.

The gene calls are TRBV13 and TRBJ2-2; TRBD2 is a possible D gene (6 bases). Trimming removed 4 bases from V and 2 bases from J, with 11 bases in between. Germline V gene sequence: CDR1 PRHDT, CDR2 FYEKMQ (reference sequence). The CDR3 runs to 15 residues. As DNA, the CDR3 is TGTGCCAGCAGCTCGCCGGGAGTAAACACCGGGGAGCTGTTTTTT. This translates into CASSSPGVNTGELFF.

V gene TRBV12-3 or TRBV12-4 combines with J gene TRBJ2-3; TRBD1 agrees at 8 bases. The CDR3 is 15 residues long. The ends lost 8 bases at V and 8 bases at J; junction bases unmatched: 15. CDR3 in DNA: TGTGCCAGCTGCACAGGGGGGACTCAGACATGTACGCAGTATTTT. This encodes CASCTGGTQTCTQYF.